This TCR beta chain was retrieved from a study of T cell repertoires in cytomegalovirus infection. TCRdb independently ran MiXCR on the reads; one entry per CDR3 protein. This sample has about 490,000 distinct CDR3 sequences; about 25% occur once, and the top ten carry 13%. The CDR3 runs to 15 residues. CDR1 and CDR2 (germline): SGDLS, YYNGEE. V was shortened by 0 bases and J by 5 bases, with 12 bases between the two germline ends. This clonotype was sampled from a human donor in good health (CMV status not recorded). Some clones in this sample may be carry-over from other donors' samples. Sequenced sample: PBMCs. The genes are TRBV9 and TRBJ2-1; possible D gene TRBD2, 5 bases. For the CDR3, the DNA is TGTGCCAGCAGCGTAGTGGGTCGGGGAGACAATGAGCAGTTCTTC. Translating it yields CASSVVGRGDNEQFF.